This T cell receptor (beta chain) was found in a study of CD8+CD57+ T cells in acquired aplastic anemia. CDR1 and CDR2 from the germline V gene are SQVTM and ANQGSEA. The junction had 6 bases not matched to a gene; V was cut back by 2 bases and J by 4 bases. CDR3 length equals 14 residues. According to the study, genomic DNA was the template for TCR beta VDJ and CDR3 profiling. TCRdb reprocessed the reads with MiXCR, giving one entry per CDR3 protein. This sample has about 190,000 distinct CDR3 sequences, with around half found just once. Sequenced material: sorted CD4+, CD8+, or CD8+CD57+ T cells (not recorded which) from PBMCs. This rearrangement joins TRBV29-1 to TRBJ1-2; 8 bases are a match to TRBD1. This receptor was identified in a human donor in good health, serving as a control. DNA for the CDR3: TGCAGCGTTGAACGGCAGGGGGCTAGCTATGGCTACACCTTC. Translated: CSVERQGASYGYTF.